The 18 T cell receptor beta chains presented below share a single source sample, sequenced in a study of control samples from healthy donors and cancer patients. Sequenced by immunoSEQ multiplex PCR; TCRdb stores in-frame clones only, minus some. Of approximately 160,000 clones listed, approximately 90% are singletons. Material for sequencing was blood. These receptors were obtained from a woman aged 25 to 39 in good health.

This clone was seen a single time. V usage is TRBV12-5 and J usage is TRBJ2-3, with a tentative D call TRBD2 (6 bases). V was trimmed by 4 bases and J by 0 bases, leaving 11 bases between them. The CDR3 contains 15 residues. Germline V lookup: CDR1 LGHNT, CDR2 FRNRAP. CDR3 DNA: TGTGCTAGTGGTTCCGGCGGGGCTAGCACAGATACGCAGTATTTT. The encoded protein is CASGSGGASTDTQYF.

This chain uses TRBV6-5 with TRBJ1-6; D uncertain. This CDR3 contains 15 residues. Germline lookup yields CDR1 MNHEY and CDR2 SVGAGI. V was cut by 6 bases and J by 3 bases, with 12 bases left in between. The CDR3 bases are TGTGCCAGCAGGTCAGGACGGAGCTATAATTCACCCCTCCACTTT. Its protein product is CASRSGRSYNSPLHF.

The rearrangement uses TRBV24-1 and TRBJ1-5; no reliable D call. The CDR3 runs to 12 residues. Trimming took off 9 bases at V and 6 bases at J, with 11 bases between the two ends. The germline V gene encodes CDR1 KGHDR and CDR2 SFDVKD. The CDR3, as DNA: TGTGCCACCTCAGAAGGGATTCAGCCCCAGCATTTT. This encodes CATSEGIQPQHF.

This clone was detected only once. This chain uses TRBV7-3 with TRBJ2-2, with a possible D match to TRBD2 (6 bases). Germline assignment: CDR1 SGHTA and CDR2 FQGTGA. This CDR3 spans 15 amino acids. The germline V and J ends were trimmed by 2 bases and 5 bases, with 12 bases remaining between them. The CDR3 spells CASSLSGERTGELFF. The CDR3 region has the DNA TGTGCCAGCAGCTTATCGGGGGAGAGGACCGGGGAGCTGTTTTTT.

The rearrangement uses TRBV6-4 and TRBJ2-1; D might be TRBD2 (6 bases). The CDR3 extends over 15 amino acids. CDR1 is MRHNA, CDR2 SNTAGT, per germline. The ends were cut back, 2 bases at V and 5 bases at J, with 13 bases in the middle. The CDR3 reads CASSDRAEGHNEQFF. CDR3 nucleotide sequence: TGTGCCAGCAGTGACCGAGCGGAGGGCCACAATGAGCAGTTCTTC.

V is TRBV7-9 and J is TRBJ2-5; 8 bases line up with TRBD1. Trimming cost V 5 bases and J 5 bases; bases outside gene matches: 10. The germline V gene has CDR1 SEHNR and CDR2 FQNEAQ (reference sequence). The length of the CDR3 is 15 residues. The DNA for the CDR3 is TGTGCCAGCAGCCTAACAACAGGGGGTCTGGAGACCCAGTACTTC. Amino acid sequence: CASSLTTGGLETQYF.

J is TRBJ1-1 and V is TRBV28; D gene uncertain. Trimming took off 3 bases at V and 1 base at J, with 12 bases between the two ends. From germline, CDR1 is MDHEN and CDR2 SYDVKM. This CDR3 comprises 15 residues. CDR3 amino acids: CASSLGGYRNTEAFF. For the CDR3, the DNA is TGTGCCAGCAGTTTGGGAGGGTATCGGAACACTGAAGCTTTCTTT.

The V gene is TRBV9, the J gene TRBJ2-6, with TRBD1 matching 7 bases. After removal of 2 bases from V and 0 bases from J, the junction contained 5 bases not matched to a gene. Per germline, CDR1 SGDLS and CDR2 YYNGEE. The CDR3 consists of 17 residues. CDR3 amino acids: CASSVYRGDSGANVLTF. In DNA, the CDR3 is TGTGCCAGCAGCGTTTACAGGGGTGACTCTGGGGCCAACGTCCTGACTTTC.

The chain uses TRBV27 and TRBJ2-2; TRBD1 matches at 7 bases. J lost 4 bases, V lost 5 bases, and 7 bases had no gene match. The CDR3 contains 15 residues. Per the germline V gene, CDR1 is MNHEY and CDR2 is SMNVEV (reference sequence). CDR3 amino acids: CASSLDRVGTGELFF. The CDR3 nucleotides read TGTGCCAGCAGTCTCGACAGGGTCGGCACCGGGGAGCTGTTTTTT.

V gene TRBV9 combines with J gene TRBJ2-2, with 8 bases aligning to TRBD1. V shed 0 bases, J shed 1 base, and the junction held 8 bases outside the gene matches. There are 18 residues in the CDR3. Germline lookup yields CDR1 SGDLS and CDR2 YYNGEE. CDR3 in DNA: TGTGCCAGCAGCGTAGCCCCCCCCGGGACAGGGAACACCGGGGAGCTGTTTTTT. Amino acids: CASSVAPPGTGNTGELFF.

The sample holds a few counts of this clone. Within the sample, other DNA sequences also encode this same CDR3. This chain joins TRBV25-1 and TRBJ1-1, with 7 bases aligning to TRBD1. In germline, CDR1 is MGHDK, CDR2 SYGVNS. This CDR3 region has 14 residues. The junction had 2 bases not matched to a gene; V was cut back by 4 bases and J by 0 bases. CDR3 amino acids: CASSVTGMNTEAFF. The CDR3 DNA reads as TGTGCCAGCAGTGTGACAGGGATGAACACTGAAGCTTTCTTT.

The V and J genes are TRBV13 and TRBJ2-1; perhaps TRBD2 as D (6 bases). Germline CDR1 is PRHDT and CDR2 is FYEKMQ (reference sequence). V lost 4 bases to trimming and J lost 10 bases, with 20 bases between them. The CDR3 has 15 residues. The CDR3 protein is CASSSLASHAPEQFF. CDR3 DNA sequence: TGTGCCAGCAGCTCCCTAGCGAGCCACGCGCCCGAGCAGTTCTTC.

The chain combines TRBV29-1 with TRBJ1-5; TRBD1 might be the D (5 bases). The V end was cut by 7 bases, the J end by 6 bases, with 16 bases between. Germline lookup yields CDR1 SQVTM and CDR2 ANQGSEA. CDR3 length: 13 amino acids. CDR3 nucleotides: TGCAGCGCTGGAGGCAGGGACCGTCAGCCCCAGCATTTT. As protein: CSAGGRDRQPQHF.

This sequence joins TRBV28 and TRBJ2-3, with D tentatively TRBD1 or TRBD2 (5 bases each). The CDR3 contains 16 residues. V dropped 6 bases and J dropped 0 bases, with 16 bases sitting between them. The germline V gene encodes CDR1 MDHEN and CDR2 SYDVKM. CDR3 nucleotide sequence: TGTGCCAGCAGCCTGGGGGTGGACATTAGCACAGATACGCAGTATTTT. This translates into CASSLGVDISTDTQYF.

The V and J genes are TRBV28 and TRBJ1-5, with 7 bases matching TRBD1. This CDR3 comprises 14 residues. Germline V CDR1 and CDR2: MDHEN, SYDVKM. The V and J ends lost 7 bases and 3 bases, in that order; junction bases with no gene match: 6. CDR3 DNA: TGTGCCAGCAAGGTCGGACAGGACAATCAGCCCCAGCATTTT. Encoded protein: CASKVGQDNQPQHF.

The chain uses TRBV11-2 and TRBJ2-1, with TRBD2 identical over 12 bases. The CDR3 contains 15 residues. Per the germline V gene, CDR1 is SGHAT and CDR2 is FQNNGV. The J segment lost 5 bases and the V segment lost 5 bases, leaving 4 bases of the junction unmatched. CDR3 protein: CASSPSGRGDNEQFF. In nucleotides, the CDR3 is TGTGCCAGCAGCCCTAGCGGGAGGGGGGACAATGAGCAGTTCTTC.

V and J are TRBV4-3 and TRBJ1-5; D remains unclear. Trimming took off 4 bases at V and 3 bases at J, with 7 bases between the two ends. Germline V lookup: CDR1 LGHNA, CDR2 YSLEER. The CDR3 sequence is 13 residues long. CDR3 amino acids: CASSPRTNQPQHF. CDR3 nucleotides: TGCGCCAGCAGCCCGAGAACCAATCAGCCCCAGCATTTT.

The CDR3 spells CASSLRQGMSYEQYF. The CDR3 nucleotides are TGTGCCAGCAGTTTAAGGCAGGGAATGTCCTACGAGCAGTACTTC. The chain is built from TRBV28 and TRBJ2-7, with D possibly matching TRBD1 (5 bases). Germline CDR1 MDHEN, CDR2 SYDVKM. V was clipped by 2 bases and J by 1 base, with 12 bases between them. The CDR3 is 15 residues long.